These 6 T cell receptor beta chains share one sample of origin, sequenced in a study of blood T cell repertoires in COVID-19. The repertoire was sequenced with immunoSEQ multiplex PCR; TCRdb's copy has only in-frame clones and lacks some. The repertoire holds hundreds of thousands of clones, with roughly nine tenths as singletons. The material sequenced was peripheral blood. The origin of the receptors is a man aged 40-49 years with acute or convalescent COVID-19.

This clone was seen more than once but under ten times. Other DNA variants within this sample encode the same CDR3. The rearrangement uses TRBV28 and TRBJ1-2, with D uncertain. Germline V gene sequence: CDR1 MDHEN, CDR2 SYDVKM. There are 12 residues in the CDR3. Trimming cost V 6 bases and J 1 base, with 6 bases left between them. CDR3 DNA: TGTGCCAGCAGCCCCCTTAACTATGGCTACACCTTC. This sequence encodes CASSPLNYGYTF.

The chain employs TRBV27 and TRBJ1-5; 9 nucleotides match TRBD1. The CDR3 sequence is 15 residues long. CDR1 MNHEY and CDR2 SMNVEV come from the germline V gene (reference sequence). V trimming: 4 bases; J trimming: 6 bases; junction bases outside the gene matches: 7. DNA for the CDR3: TGTGCCAGCAGTTCGTCAGGGACAGGGTTTCAGCCCCAGCATTTT. Its protein product is CASSSSGTGFQPQHF.

As concerns this clone: The junction departs from the called germline gene at one end, perhaps through a read error. V is TRBV7-7 and J is TRBJ2-3; D perhaps matches TRBD2 (5 bases). The CDR3 has 14 residues. From germline, CDR1 is SSHAT and CDR2 FNYEAQ (reference sequence). The CDR3 reads CASSPPGGLDTQYF. Written as DNA, the CDR3 is TGTGCTAGCAGCCCTCCGGGTGGACTGGATACGCAGTATTTT. Full variable domain (outside the CDR3, taken from reference TRBV7-7 and TRBJ2-3): GAGVSQSPRYKVTKRGQDVTLRCDPISSHATLYWYQQALGQGPEFLTYFNYEAQPDKSGLPSDRFSAERPEGSISTLTIQRTEQRDSAMYRCASSPPGGLDTQYFGPGTRLTVL.

This rearrangement joins TRBV27 to TRBJ1-6; D possibly corresponds to TRBD1 (5 bases). There are 15 residues in the CDR3. Germline-derived CDR1 and CDR2 are MNHEY and SMNVEV (reference sequence). The V end lost 4 bases, the J end lost 7 bases, and 14 bases lay between the germline ends. The CDR3 DNA follows: TGTGCCAGCAGTTCAATGGGCCAGGGAAATTCACCCCTCCACTTT. Translated: CASSSMGQGNSPLHF.

The rearrangement links TRBV6-5 to TRBJ1-2; TRBD1 agrees at 9 bases. The CDR3 loop spans 15 amino acids. V lost 6 bases and J lost 5; bases outside the gene matches: 10. Looked up from germline, CDR1 is MNHEY and CDR2 is SVGAGI. The CDR3 reads CASRWDLDRGYGYTF. The CDR3 bases are TGTGCCAGCAGGTGGGACCTGGACAGGGGATATGGCTACACCTTC.

The sample holds one count of this clone. The chain uses TRBV3-1 (or the pseudogene TRBV3-2) and TRBJ2-5, with 8 bases aligning to TRBD2. V lost 6 bases, J lost 2 bases, and 8 bases stayed unmatched. The CDR3 consists of 15 residues. Germline V gene lookup returns CDR1 LGHDT and CDR2 YNNKEL (reference sequence). CDR3 loop: CASRSELAGQETQYF. The CDR3 DNA sequence: TGTGCCAGCAGGTCAGAGCTAGCGGGTCAAGAGACCCAGTACTTC.